These 9 T cell receptor beta chains share one sample of origin, sequenced in a study of OX40 agonist ivuxolimab in advanced cancers. Libraries were prepared by immunoSEQ multiplex PCR; TCRdb keeps only in-frame clonotypes and omits some of them. The data hold about 100,000 clones, with more than 75% observed a single time. The specimen was CD4+ or CD8+ T cells sorted from blood, collected in a trial of the OX40 agonist ivuxolimab. These receptors were taken from an adult with an advanced solid tumor such as melanoma, head and neck, liver or kidney cancer.

CDR3 loop: CASSQELVRVRNGELFF. In DNA, the CDR3 is TGCGCCAGCAGCCAAGAGCTCGTCAGGGTGCGAAACGGGGAGCTGTTTTTT. The gene calls are TRBV4-3 and TRBJ2-2; D perhaps matches TRBD1 (5 bases). The CDR3 spans 17 residues. V lost 0 bases to trimming and J lost 7 bases, with 18 bases between them. CDR1 and CDR2 from the germline V gene are LGHNA and YSLEER.

V usage is TRBV19 and J usage is TRBJ1-5, with 8 bases matching TRBD1. The CDR3 has 14 residues. Germline V gives CDR1 LNHDA, CDR2 SQIVND (reference sequence). V was pared by 4 bases and J by 8 bases, with 7 bases of the junction left unmatched. CDR3 sequence: CASSTSGGPKPQHF. The CDR3 DNA reads TGTGCCAGTAGTACCTCAGGGGGCCCAAAGCCCCAGCATTTT.

This rearrangement joins TRBV10-3 to TRBJ2-7, with 10 bases that match TRBD1. Trimming cost V 10 bases and J 5 bases; bases outside gene matches: 5. The V gene's germline CDR1 is ENHRY and CDR2 SYGVKD. The CDR3 sequence is 12 residues long. The CDR3: CATWDRGNEQYF. The CDR3 DNA is TGTGCCACCTGGGACAGGGGCAACGAGCAGTACTTC.

The gene calls are TRBV28 and TRBJ2-5, with TRBD2 identical over 13 bases. The germline gives CDR1 MDHEN, CDR2 SYDVKM. Trimming cost V 4 bases and J 3 bases; bases outside gene matches: 8. The CDR3 is 17 amino acids. The CDR3 is CASSSRGLAGEKETQYF. CDR3 nucleotide sequence: TGTGCCAGCAGTTCACGAGGACTAGCGGGGGAGAAAGAGACCCAGTACTTC.

The gene calls are TRBV6-5 and TRBJ1-4; D is perhaps TRBD1 (5 bases). V lost 0 bases and J 4 bases, leaving 12 bases between the germline ends. The length of the CDR3 is 16 residues. CDR1 and CDR2 from the germline V gene are MNHEY and SVGAGI. Here the CDR3 DNA reads TGTGCCAGCAGTTACTCAAAAGGGGCCTTTAATGAAAAACTGTTTTTT. Protein sequence: CASSYSKGAFNEKLFF.

For the CDR3, the DNA is TGTGCCAGCAGCGGGAGGGGGCGAGGTCCTGAAGCTTTCTTT. It encodes CASSGRGRGPEAFF. V gene TRBV6-5 combines with J gene TRBJ1-1; 7 nucleotides line up with TRBD1. The CDR3 has 14 residues. V lost 6 bases and J lost 6; bases outside the gene matches: 10. CDR1 and CDR2 from the germline V gene are MNHEY and SVGAGI.

This rearrangement joins TRBV6-5 to TRBJ2-7; tentatively, D is TRBD1 or TRBD2 (6 bases each). The CDR3 is made up of 14 amino acids. V was pared by 3 bases and J by 6 bases, with 15 bases between. Germline V gives CDR1 MNHEY, CDR2 SVGAGI. CDR3 sequence: CASSYGGRVAEQYF. For the CDR3, the DNA is TGTGCCAGCAGTTATGGGGGGCGCGTAGCCGAGCAGTACTTC.

The V and J genes are TRBV13 and TRBJ2-5; 8 nucleotides align to TRBD2. The CDR3 covers 16 residues. V lost 0 bases, J lost 2 bases, and 5 bases stayed unmatched. Germline CDR1 and CDR2: PRHDT and FYEKMQ (reference sequence). CDR3 sequence reads: CASSLGERGLQETQYF. The CDR3 DNA follows: TGTGCCAGCAGCTTAGGCGAGCGGGGGTTACAAGAGACCCAGTACTTC. Using reference TRBV13 and TRBJ2-5 for the parts outside the CDR3, the full variable domain is AAGVIQSPRHLIKEKRETATLKCYPIPRHDTVYWYQQGPGQDPQFLISFYEKMQSDKGSIPDRFSAQQFSDYHSELNMSSLELGDSALYFCASSLGERGLQETQYFGPGTRLLVL.

V usage is TRBV5-5 and J usage is TRBJ2-3; maybe TRBD2 (6 bases). In germline, CDR1 is SGHKS, CDR2 YYEKEE (reference sequence). CDR3 size: 14 residues. Trimming removed 3 bases from V and 4 bases from J, with 12 bases in between. The CDR3 spells CASSSWTMADTQYF. In DNA form, the CDR3 reads TGTGCCAGCAGCTCCTGGACTATGGCAGATACGCAGTATTTT.